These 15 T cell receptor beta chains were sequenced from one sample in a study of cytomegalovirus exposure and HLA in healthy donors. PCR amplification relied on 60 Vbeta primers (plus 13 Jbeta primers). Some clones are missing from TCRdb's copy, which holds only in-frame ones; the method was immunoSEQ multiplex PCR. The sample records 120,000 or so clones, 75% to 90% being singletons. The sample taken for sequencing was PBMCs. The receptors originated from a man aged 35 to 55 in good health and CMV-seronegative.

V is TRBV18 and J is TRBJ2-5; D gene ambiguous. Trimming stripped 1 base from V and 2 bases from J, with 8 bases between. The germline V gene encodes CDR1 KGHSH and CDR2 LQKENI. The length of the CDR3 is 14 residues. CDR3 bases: TGTGCCAGCTCACCACGAGAATTTCAAGAGACCCAGTACTTC. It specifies CASSPREFQETQYF.

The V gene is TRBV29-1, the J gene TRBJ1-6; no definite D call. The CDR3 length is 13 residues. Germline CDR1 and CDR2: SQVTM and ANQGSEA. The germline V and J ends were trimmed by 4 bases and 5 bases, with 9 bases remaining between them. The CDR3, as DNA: TGCAGCGTTGGGCAGACTAATAATTCACCCCTCCACTTT. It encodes CSVGQTNNSPLHF.

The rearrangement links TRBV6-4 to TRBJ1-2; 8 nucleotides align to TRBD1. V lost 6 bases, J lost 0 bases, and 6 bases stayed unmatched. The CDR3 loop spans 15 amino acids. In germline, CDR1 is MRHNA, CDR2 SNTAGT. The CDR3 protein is CASRMQGQANYGYTF. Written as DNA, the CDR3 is TGTGCCAGCAGGATGCAGGGACAGGCTAACTATGGCTACACCTTC.

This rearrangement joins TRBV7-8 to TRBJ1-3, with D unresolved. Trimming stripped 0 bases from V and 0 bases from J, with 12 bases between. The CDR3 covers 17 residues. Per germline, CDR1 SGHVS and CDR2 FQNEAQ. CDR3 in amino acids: CASSLAIQPNSGNTIYF. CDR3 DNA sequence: TGTGCCAGCAGCTTAGCAATACAGCCGAACTCTGGAAACACCATATATTTT.

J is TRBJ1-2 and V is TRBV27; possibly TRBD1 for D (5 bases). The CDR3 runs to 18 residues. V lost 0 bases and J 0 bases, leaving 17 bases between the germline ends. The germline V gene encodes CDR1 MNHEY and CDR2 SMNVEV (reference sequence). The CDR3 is CASSLSLPSRAANYGYTF. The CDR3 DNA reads TGTGCCAGCAGTTTATCCCTCCCCTCCAGGGCAGCTAACTATGGCTACACCTTC.

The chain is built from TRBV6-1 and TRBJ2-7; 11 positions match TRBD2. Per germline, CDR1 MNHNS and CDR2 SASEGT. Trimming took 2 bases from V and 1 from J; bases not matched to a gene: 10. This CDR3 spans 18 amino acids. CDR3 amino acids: CASSEFVGLAGASYEQYF. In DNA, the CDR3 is TGTGCCAGCAGTGAATTTGTAGGACTAGCGGGCGCGTCCTACGAGCAGTACTTC.

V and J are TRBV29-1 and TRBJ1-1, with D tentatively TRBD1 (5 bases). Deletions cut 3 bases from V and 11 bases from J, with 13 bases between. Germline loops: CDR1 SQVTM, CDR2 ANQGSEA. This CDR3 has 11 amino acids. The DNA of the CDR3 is TGCAGCGTTGATTCGGGGACTTATGCTTTCTTT. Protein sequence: CSVDSGTYAFF.

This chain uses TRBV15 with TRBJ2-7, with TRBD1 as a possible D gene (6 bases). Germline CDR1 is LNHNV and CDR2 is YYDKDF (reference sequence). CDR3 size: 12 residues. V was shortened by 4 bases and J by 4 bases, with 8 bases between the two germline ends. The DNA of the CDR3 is TGTGCCACCAGCAAAAGGGGGTACGAGCAGTACTTC. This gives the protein CATSKRGYEQYF.

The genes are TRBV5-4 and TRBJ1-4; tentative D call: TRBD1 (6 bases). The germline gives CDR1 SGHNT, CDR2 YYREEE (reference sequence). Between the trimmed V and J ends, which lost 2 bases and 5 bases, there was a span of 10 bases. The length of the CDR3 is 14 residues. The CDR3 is CASSLRTDNEKLFF. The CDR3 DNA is TGTGCCAGCAGCTTAAGGACAGACAATGAAAAACTGTTTTTT.

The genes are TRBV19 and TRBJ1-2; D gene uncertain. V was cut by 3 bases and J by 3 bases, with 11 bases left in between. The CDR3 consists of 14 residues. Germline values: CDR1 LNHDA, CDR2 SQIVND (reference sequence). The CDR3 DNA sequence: TGTGCCAGTAGTATTACGGAGGGTTACTATGGCTACACCTTC. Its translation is CASSITEGYYGYTF.

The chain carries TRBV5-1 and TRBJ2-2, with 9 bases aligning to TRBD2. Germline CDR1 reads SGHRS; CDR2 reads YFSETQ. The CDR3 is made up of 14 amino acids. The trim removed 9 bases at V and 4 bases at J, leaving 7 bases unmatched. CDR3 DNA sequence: TGCGCCACGAGCGGGGGGCCGAGCACCGGGGAGCTGTTTTTT. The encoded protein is CATSGGPSTGELFF. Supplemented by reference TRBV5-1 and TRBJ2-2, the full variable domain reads KAGVTQTPRYLIKTRGQQVTLSCSPISGHRSVSWYQQTPGQGLQFLFEYFSETQRNKGNFPGRFSGRQFSNSRSEMNVSTLELGDSALYLCATSGGPSTGELFFGEGSRLTVL.

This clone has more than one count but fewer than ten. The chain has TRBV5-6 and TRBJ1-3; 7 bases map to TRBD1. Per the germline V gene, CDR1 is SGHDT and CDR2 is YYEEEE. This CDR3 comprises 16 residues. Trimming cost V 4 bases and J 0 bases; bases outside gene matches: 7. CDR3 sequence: CASSLTGTSSGNTIYF. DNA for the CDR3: TGTGCCAGCAGCCTGACAGGGACCAGCTCTGGAAACACCATATATTTT.

The CDR3 DNA follows: TGTGCCAGCAATGGGAGGGTGGTTGGTGAAAAACTGTTTTTT. Translated, it gives CASNGRVVGEKLFF. The chain has TRBV2 and TRBJ1-4; unclear D gene. Germline V gene lookup returns CDR1 SNHLY and CDR2 FYNNEI. This CDR3 is built from 14 residues. Trimming took 7 bases from V and 7 from J, leaving 16 bases between them.

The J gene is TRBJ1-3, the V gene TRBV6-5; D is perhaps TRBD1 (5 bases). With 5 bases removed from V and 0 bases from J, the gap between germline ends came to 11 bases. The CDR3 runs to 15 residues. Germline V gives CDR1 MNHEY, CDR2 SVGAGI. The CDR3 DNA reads TGTGCCAGCAGTATTCAGGGAATCTCTGGAAACACCATATATTTT. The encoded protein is CASSIQGISGNTIYF.

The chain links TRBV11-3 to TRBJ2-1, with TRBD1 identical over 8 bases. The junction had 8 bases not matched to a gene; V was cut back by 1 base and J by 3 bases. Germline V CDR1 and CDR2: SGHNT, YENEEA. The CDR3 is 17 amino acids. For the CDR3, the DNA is TGTGCCAGCAGCTTAGCATTGGGGACAGGTGACTACAATGAGCAGTTCTTC. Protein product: CASSLALGTGDYNEQFF.